These 5 T cell receptor beta chains share one sample of origin, sequenced in a study of CD8 T cells in ankylosing spondylitis. TCRdb re-called the 5' RACE reads with MiXCR, one entry per CDR3 protein. Of about 350,000 distinct CDR3 sequences listed, more than 20% are singletons. Specimen: blood, either unsorted or a sorted T cell fraction (not recorded which). The receptors were gathered from a male donor with ankylosing spondylitis or in good health (not recorded which).

In its sample, this clonotype was seen a few times. The chain recombines TRBV3-1 with TRBJ2-7; 9 bases agree with TRBD1. Germline CDR1 LGHDT, CDR2 YNNKEL (reference sequence). J was trimmed by 6 bases and V by 3 bases; bases with no gene match: 9. The CDR3 runs 15 residues. In nucleotides, the CDR3 is TGTGCCAGCAGCCATTCCGGGACAGGGTTGTTCGAGCAGTACTTC. Translation: CASSHSGTGLFEQYF.

This chain joins TRBV6-2 or TRBV6-3 and TRBJ2-4, with D unresolved. The CDR3 contains 17 residues. V lost 0 bases, J lost 0 bases, and 12 bases lay in between. Germline assignment: CDR1 MNHEY and CDR2 SVGEGT. CDR3 bases: TGTGCCAGCAGTTACTCGAACGCATATCTAGCCAAAAACATTCAGTACTTC. This codes for CASSYSNAYLAKNIQYF.

This clonotype was detected a few times. V is TRBV27 and J is TRBJ2-2, with TRBD1 as a possible D gene (6 bases). Germline values: CDR1 MNHEY, CDR2 SMNVEV (reference sequence). The CDR3 contains 14 residues. V lost 3 bases to trimming and J lost 3 bases, with 8 bases between them. CDR3: CASSFTGYTGELFF. In DNA form, the CDR3 reads TGTGCCAGCAGTTTTACAGGGTACACCGGGGAGCTGTTTTTT.

The V and J genes are TRBV12-3 or TRBV12-4 and TRBJ2-1, with D unresolved. The CDR3 is 13 residues long. The V and J ends lost 11 bases and 0 bases respectively, with 11 bases between them. In nucleotides, the CDR3 is TGTGCCGCCCGGGCAAGCTCCTACAATGAGCAGTTCTTC. Translating gives CAARASSYNEQFF.

This rearrangement joins TRBV29-1 to TRBJ1-2; possibly TRBD1 for D (6 bases). The CDR3 loop spans 13 amino acids. Germline V gene data show CDR1 as SQVTM and CDR2 as ANQGSEA. Between the trimmed V and J ends, which lost 6 bases and 6 bases, there was a span of 17 bases. In DNA, the CDR3 is TGCAGCGTCTCCCCGTTGGGGGCTGATGGCTACACCTTC. Translating it yields CSVSPLGADGYTF.